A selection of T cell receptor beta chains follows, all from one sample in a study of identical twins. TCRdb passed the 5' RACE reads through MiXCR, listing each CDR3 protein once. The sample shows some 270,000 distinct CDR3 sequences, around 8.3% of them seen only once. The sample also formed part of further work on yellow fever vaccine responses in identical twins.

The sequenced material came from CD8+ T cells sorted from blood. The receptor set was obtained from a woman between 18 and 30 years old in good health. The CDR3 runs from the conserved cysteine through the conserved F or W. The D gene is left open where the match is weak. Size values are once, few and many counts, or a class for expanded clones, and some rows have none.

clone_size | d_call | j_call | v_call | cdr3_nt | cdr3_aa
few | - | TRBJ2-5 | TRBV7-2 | TGTGCCAGCAGCCCAGGGGGGCGGTTAGAGACCCAGTACTTC | CASSPGGRLETQYF
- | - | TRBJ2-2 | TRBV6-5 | TGTGCCAGCAGTTATGGCCTCGGGGAGCTGTTTTTT | CASSYGLGELFF
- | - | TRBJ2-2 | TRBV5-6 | TGTGCCAGCAGCTTGGATGGGGGAGTCGACACCGGGGAGCTGTTTTTT | CASSLDGGVDTGELFF
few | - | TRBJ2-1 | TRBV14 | TGTGCCAGCAGCCCTCACCCCACCCTTATGTTCTTC | CASSPHPTLMFF
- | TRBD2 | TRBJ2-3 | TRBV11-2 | TGTGCCAGCAGCTTAGATCGACTAGCGGGAGTGGGAGTTAGCGCAGATACGCAGTATTTT | CASSLDRLAGVGVSADTQYF
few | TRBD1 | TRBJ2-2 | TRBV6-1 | TGTGCCAGCAACGCCGGGACAGAGAACACCGGGGAGCTGTTTTTT | CASNAGTENTGELFF
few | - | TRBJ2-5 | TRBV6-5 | TGTGCCAGCAGTTACCAGGGCCACCAAGAGACCCAGTACTTC | CASSYQGHQETQYF
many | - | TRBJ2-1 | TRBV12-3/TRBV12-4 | TGTGCCAGCAGTTTTCCGGGGAGCTCCTACAATGAGCAGTTCTTC | CASSFPGSSYNEQFF
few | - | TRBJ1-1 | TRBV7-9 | TGTGCCAGCAGCTTTCCGGACAGAACCACTGAAGCTTTCTTT | CASSFPDRTTEAFF
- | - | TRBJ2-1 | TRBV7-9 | TGTGCCAGCAGACCGACAGGTCCTACCTACAATGAGCAGTTCTTC | CASRPTGPTYNEQFF
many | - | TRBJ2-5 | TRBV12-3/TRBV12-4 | TGTGCCAGCAGTTCTCGGACAGGGAGGGAAGAGACCCAGTACTTC | CASSSRTGREETQYF
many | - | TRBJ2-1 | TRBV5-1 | TGCGCCAGCAGCCTATCCAGGGTTAATGAGCAGTTCTTC | CASSLSRVNEQFF
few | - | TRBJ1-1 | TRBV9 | TGTGCCAGCAGCGGGAGTGGCCAGCCTAAGAACACTGAAGCTTTCTTT | CASSGSGQPKNTEAFF